This T cell receptor (beta chain) emerged from a study of blood T cell repertoires in COVID-19. Study-level background: Nucleic acid was either cDNA or gDNA, and it came from T cells, B-cell-depleted T cells, or PBMCs.

Those enrolled in Seattle joined during active infection and were followed longitudinally afterward. Per the original methods: Amplification of reference gene primers provided the estimated nucleated cell counts. Here immunoSEQ multiplex PCR was the method, and the copy in TCRdb shows in-frame clones only, minus some. From that table come the V and J calls and clone size; the DNA was used to work out D and trimming. This table holds approximately 270,000 clones, around 89% found once. This CDR3 has 15 residues. Trimming at V came to 2 bases and at J to 5 bases, leaving 6 bases not matched to a gene. Germline CDR1 and CDR2: MDHEN and SYDVKM.

The sequence was obtained from a woman between 25 and 40 years old with COVID-19, enrolled during active disease. Source material: peripheral blood. The chain has TRBV28 and TRBJ2-1, with TRBD2 matching 7 bases. CDR3 protein: CASSLREDPNNEQFF. DNA of the CDR3: TGTGCCAGCAGTTTACGGGAGGACCCAAACAATGAGCAGTTCTTC.